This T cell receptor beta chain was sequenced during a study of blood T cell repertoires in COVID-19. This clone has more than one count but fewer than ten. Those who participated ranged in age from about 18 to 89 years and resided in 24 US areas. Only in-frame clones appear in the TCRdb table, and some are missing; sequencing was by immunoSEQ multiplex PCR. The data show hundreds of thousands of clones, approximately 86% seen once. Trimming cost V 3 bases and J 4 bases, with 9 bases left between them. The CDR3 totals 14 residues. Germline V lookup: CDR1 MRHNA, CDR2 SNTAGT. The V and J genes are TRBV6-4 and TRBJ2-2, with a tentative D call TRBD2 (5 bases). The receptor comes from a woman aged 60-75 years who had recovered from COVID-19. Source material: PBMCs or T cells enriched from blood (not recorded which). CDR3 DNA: TGTGCCAGCAGTGAGCGGCGGGTCACCGGGGAGCTGTTTTTT. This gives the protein CASSERRVTGELFF.